These T cell receptor beta chains were read from a single sample in a study of shared clonotypes between healthy human individuals. Here immunoSEQ multiplex PCR was the method, and the copy in TCRdb shows in-frame clones only, minus some. Here the sample spans about 820,000 clones, 80% to 95% being singletons. Sample: naive CD8+ T cells sorted from blood. Receptors originate from a man aged 30 to 45 in good health. CDR3s include the opening cysteine and the closing phenylalanine or tryptophan. A D gene is named only where the DNA matches it firmly. Size tells how often a clone was seen (once, few, many) or the class of an expanded clone, and some rows leave it out.

d_gene | j_gene | abundance | v_gene | len | CDR3aa | CDR3nt
NA | TRBJ1-1 | NA | TRBV5-1 | 13 | CASSLKGPTEAFF | TGCGCCAGCAGCTTGAAAGGGCCCACTGAAGCTTTCTTT
NA | TRBJ2-3 | NA | TRBV6-6 | 13 | CASNVGDADTQYF | TGTGCCAGCAATGTCGGGGATGCAGATACGCAGTATTTT
NA | TRBJ2-7 | NA | TRBV6-1 | 15 | CASSELSGKSGEQYF | TGTGCCAGCAGTGAATTGTCAGGCAAGAGTGGCGAGCAGTACTTC
TRBD1 | TRBJ1-1 | NA | TRBV13 | 15 | CASSLAGQGNTEAFF | TGTGCCAGCAGCTTAGCGGGACAGGGGAACACTGAAGCTTTCTTT
NA | TRBJ2-5 | once | TRBV7-9 | 16 | CASSYNDDRPGETQYF | TGTGCCAGCAGTTACAATGACGACAGGCCCGGTGAGACCCAGTACTTC
NA | TRBJ2-7 | NA | TRBV29-1 | 15 | CSVEVVGRHTYEQYF | TGCAGCGTTGAAGTCGTCGGCAGGCACACCTACGAGCAGTACTTC
TRBD1 | TRBJ2-1 | NA | TRBV4-1 | 17 | CASSPLGPGQGWNEQFF | TGCGCCAGCAGCCCACTCGGACCGGGACAGGGGTGGAATGAGCAGTTCTTC
TRBD1 | TRBJ1-5 | NA | TRBV27 | 16 | CASSSGQGGSNQPQHF | TGTGCCAGCAGTTCCGGACAGGGAGGTAGCAATCAGCCCCAGCATTTT
TRBD2 | TRBJ2-1 | NA | TRBV27 | 15 | CASSLGTSGRSEQFF | TGTGCCAGCAGTTTGGGGACTAGCGGGAGAAGTGAGCAGTTCTTC
TRBD1 | TRBJ2-3 | once | TRBV30 | 15 | CAWSVGTGSTDTQYF | TGTGCCTGGAGTGTAGGGACAGGGAGCACAGATACGCAGTATTTT
TRBD1 | TRBJ2-1 | NA | TRBV9 | 16 | CASSGSTGGFYNEQFF | TGTGCCAGCAGCGGGAGTACAGGGGGTTTCTACAATGAGCAGTTCTTC
TRBD2 | TRBJ2-1 | NA | TRBV7-8 | 16 | CASSFGLAGAYNEQFF | TGTGCCAGCAGCTTTGGACTAGCGGGAGCCTACAATGAGCAGTTCTTC
NA | TRBJ2-1 | NA | TRBV7-6 | 12 | CASSLAYGEQFF | TGTGCCAGCAGCTTAGCCTACGGTGAGCAGTTCTTC
TRBD2 | TRBJ2-1 | NA | TRBV27 | 16 | CASSSWTSGSLNEQFF | TGTGCCAGCAGTTCGTGGACTAGCGGGAGTTTAAATGAGCAGTTCTTC
NA | TRBJ2-5 | NA | TRBV13 | 16 | CASSSTHLRNQETQYF | TGTGCCAGCAGCTCTACTCATCTGCGAAACCAAGAGACCCAGTACTTC
NA | TRBJ2-5 | NA | TRBV7-8 | 18 | CASSLDPSRLEFEETQYF | TGTGCCAGCAGCTTAGACCCCTCGCGCCTGGAATTCGAAGAGACCCAGTACTTC
NA | TRBJ2-5 | once | TRBV28 | 13 | CASSSGAQETQYF | TGTGCCAGCAGTTCGGGGGCACAAGAGACCCAGTACTTC
NA | TRBJ2-7 | NA | TRBV4-3 | 12 | CASSQDNYEQYF | TGCGCCAGCAGCCAGGACAATTACGAGCAGTACTTC
NA | TRBJ2-7 | NA | TRBV6-1 | 16 | CASSEDGGRASYEQYF | TGTGCCAGCAGTGAAGACGGGGGCAGGGCGTCCTACGAGCAGTACTTC
TRBD2 | TRBJ2-7 | NA | TRBV28 | 17 | CASSGLGGRTFSYEQYF | TGTGCCAGCAGTGGTTTGGGCGGGAGGACCTTCTCCTACGAGCAGTACTTC
NA | TRBJ2-5 | NA | TRBV7-9 | 13 | CASRGRGQETQYF | TGTGCCAGCAGGGGGCGCGGCCAAGAGACCCAGTACTTC
NA | TRBJ1-2 | NA | TRBV7-2 | 12 | CASSPVGDGYTF | TGTGCCAGCAGCCCAGTAGGAGATGGCTACACCTTC
NA | TRBJ2-7 | NA | TRBV19 | 12 | CASSIPRREQYF | TGTGCCAGTAGTATCCCTCGCAGGGAGCAGTACTTC
NA | TRBJ2-1 | NA | TRBV11-2 | 14 | CASSLGGTHNEQFF | TGTGCCAGCAGCTTAGGGGGTACGCACAATGAGCAGTTCTTC
NA | TRBJ2-7 | NA | TRBV11-2 | 14 | CANAGQESSYEQYF | TGTGCCAACGCGGGGCAGGAGAGCTCCTACGAGCAGTACTTC
NA | TRBJ2-2 | NA | TRBV11-2 | 13 | CASIMQGTGELFF | TGTGCCAGCATTATGCAGGGAACCGGGGAGCTGTTTTTT
TRBD2 | TRBJ2-1 | once | TRBV6-4 | 14 | CASSNLAGESEQFF | TGTGCCAGCAGCAACTTAGCGGGAGAGAGTGAGCAGTTCTTC
TRBD1 | TRBJ1-3 | once | TRBV4-1 | 16 | CASSQVWDSSGNTIYF | TGCGCCAGCAGCCAAGTTTGGGACAGTTCTGGAAACACCATATATTTT
NA | TRBJ2-1 | NA | TRBV29-1 | 14 | CSVEFQSSYNEQFF | TGCAGCGTTGAATTTCAGAGCTCCTACAATGAGCAGTTCTTC
TRBD2 | TRBJ2-7 | NA | TRBV7-2 | 15 | CASGLGLGNSYEQYF | TGTGCCAGCGGTCTGGGACTAGGGAACTCCTACGAGCAGTACTTC
NA | TRBJ1-3 | NA | TRBV25-1 | 17 | CASSEQLRGASGNTIYF | TGTGCCAGCAGTGAACAGCTCCGGGGGGCTTCTGGAAACACCATATATTTT
TRBD1 | TRBJ2-7 | NA | TRBV9 | 15 | CASSPSGQGAYEQYF | TGTGCCAGCAGCCCATCGGGGCAGGGGGCCTACGAGCAGTACTTC
TRBD2 | TRBJ2-3 | NA | TRBV7-2 | 15 | CASSWTSGILDTQYF | TGTGCCAGCAGCTGGACTAGCGGGATATTAGATACGCAGTATTTT
NA | TRBJ2-7 | NA | TRBV11-2 | 14 | CASSLDAQGYEQYF | TGTGCCAGCAGCTTAGATGCCCAGGGCTACGAGCAGTACTTC
TRBD1 | TRBJ1-2 | NA | TRBV6-6 | 12 | CASRDRAYGYTF | TGTGCCAGCAGGGACAGGGCCTATGGCTACACCTTC
NA | TRBJ2-2 | NA | TRBV28 | 12 | CAPRAGNGELFF | TGTGCCCCCCGGGCAGGGAACGGGGAGCTGTTTTTT
NA | TRBJ2-7 | once | TRBV7-8 | 11 | CASSDLYEQYF | TGTGCCAGCAGCGATCTGTACGAGCAGTACTTC
TRBD2 | TRBJ2-2 | once | TRBV9 | 15 | CASSDRGANTGELFF | TGTGCCAGCAGCGACCGGGGGGCGAACACCGGGGAGCTGTTTTTT
NA | TRBJ2-7 | NA | TRBV5-1 | 14 | CASTHEGNTYEQYF | TGCGCCAGCACTCATGAGGGGAATACCTACGAGCAGTACTTC
NA | TRBJ2-7 | NA | TRBV27 | 14 | CASSFGSGAYEQYF | TGTGCCAGCAGTTTCGGGAGTGGGGCGTACGAGCAGTACTTC
TRBD1 | TRBJ2-7 | NA | TRBV27 | 14 | CASSPGQASYEQYF | TGTGCCAGCAGTCCGGGACAGGCCTCCTACGAGCAGTACTTC
NA | TRBJ1-5 | NA | TRBV19 | 14 | CASSIGIGNQPQHF | TGTGCCAGTAGTATAGGGATAGGGAATCAGCCCCAGCATTTT
NA | TRBJ1-3 | NA | TRBV28 | 13 | CASTILSGNTIYF | TGTGCCAGCACTATCCTCTCTGGAAACACCATATATTTT
NA | TRBJ1-1 | once | TRBV10-3 | 13 | CAIRSDMNTEAFF | TGTGCCATCAGATCGGACATGAACACTGAAGCTTTCTTT
NA | TRBJ2-2 | NA | TRBV29-1 | 14 | CSVEGQRDTGELFF | TGCAGCGTTGAAGGGCAGCGGGACACCGGGGAGCTGTTTTTT
NA | TRBJ1-5 | few | TRBV19 | 15 | CASSSITGKNQPQHF | TGTGCCAGTAGTTCTATAACAGGAAAGAATCAGCCCCAGCATTTT
NA | TRBJ1-1 | NA | TRBV5-5 | 13 | CASSLPQNTEAFF | TGTGCCAGCAGTCTCCCCCAGAACACTGAAGCTTTCTTT
NA | TRBJ2-1 | NA | TRBV2 | 17 | CASSETGGRMINNEQFF | TGTGCCAGCAGTGAAACGGGCGGTAGGATGATTAACAATGAGCAGTTCTTC
TRBD2 | TRBJ2-5 | NA | TRBV2 | 17 | CASRDGRTSSFQETQYF | TGTGCCAGCAGGGACGGGAGGACCTCTTCCTTCCAAGAGACCCAGTACTTC
NA | TRBJ1-5 | NA | TRBV27 | 14 | CASREIGTTEPQHF | TGTGCCAGCAGGGAAATTGGGACGACCGAGCCCCAGCATTTT
TRBD2 | TRBJ2-1 | NA | TRBV29-1 | 15 | CSVEGLAGGYNEQFF | TGCAGCGTTGAGGGACTAGCGGGAGGGTACAATGAGCAGTTCTTC